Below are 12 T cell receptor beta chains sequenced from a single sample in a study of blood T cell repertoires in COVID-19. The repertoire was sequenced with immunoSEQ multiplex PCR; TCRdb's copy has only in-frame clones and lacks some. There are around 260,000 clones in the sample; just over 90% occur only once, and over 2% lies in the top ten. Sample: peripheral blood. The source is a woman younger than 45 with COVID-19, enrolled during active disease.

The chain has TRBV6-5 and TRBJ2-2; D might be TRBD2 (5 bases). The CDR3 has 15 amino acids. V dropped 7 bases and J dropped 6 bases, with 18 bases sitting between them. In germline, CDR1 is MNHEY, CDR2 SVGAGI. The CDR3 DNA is TGTGCCAGCAAAGCACCGGGAATAGGCGCCGGGGAGCTGTTTTTT. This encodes CASKAPGIGAGELFF.

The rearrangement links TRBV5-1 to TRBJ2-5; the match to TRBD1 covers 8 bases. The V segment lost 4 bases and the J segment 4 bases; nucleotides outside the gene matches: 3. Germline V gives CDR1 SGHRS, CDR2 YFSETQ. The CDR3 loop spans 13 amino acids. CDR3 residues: CASSLDRGETQYF. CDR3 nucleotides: TGCGCCAGCAGCCTTGACAGGGGAGAGACCCAGTACTTC.

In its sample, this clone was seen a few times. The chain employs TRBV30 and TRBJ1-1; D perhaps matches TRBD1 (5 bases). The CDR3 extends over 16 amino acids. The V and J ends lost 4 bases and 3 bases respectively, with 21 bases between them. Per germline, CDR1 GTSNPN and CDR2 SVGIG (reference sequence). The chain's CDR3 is CAWIKGPSQGDTEAFF. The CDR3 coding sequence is TGTGCCTGGATAAAGGGGCCCAGCCAAGGGGACACTGAAGCTTTCTTT.

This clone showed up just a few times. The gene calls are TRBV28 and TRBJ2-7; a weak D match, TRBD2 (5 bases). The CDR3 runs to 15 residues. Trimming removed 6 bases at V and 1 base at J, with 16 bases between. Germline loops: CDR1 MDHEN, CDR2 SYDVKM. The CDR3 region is CASSGGGWVSYEQYF. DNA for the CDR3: TGTGCCAGCAGCGGAGGTGGTTGGGTATCCTACGAGCAGTACTTC.

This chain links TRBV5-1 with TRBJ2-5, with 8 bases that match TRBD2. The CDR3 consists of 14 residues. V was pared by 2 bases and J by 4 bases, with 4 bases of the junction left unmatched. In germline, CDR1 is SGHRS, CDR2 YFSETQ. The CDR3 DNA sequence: TGCGCCAGCAGCTTAACTAGCGGACCAGAGACCCAGTACTTC. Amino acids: CASSLTSGPETQYF. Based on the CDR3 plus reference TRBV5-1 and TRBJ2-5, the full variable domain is KAGVTQTPRYLIKTRGQQVTLSCSPISGHRSVSWYQQTPGQGLQFLFEYFSETQRNKGNFPGRFSGRQFSNSRSEMNVSTLELGDSALYLCASSLTSGPETQYFGPGTRLLVL.

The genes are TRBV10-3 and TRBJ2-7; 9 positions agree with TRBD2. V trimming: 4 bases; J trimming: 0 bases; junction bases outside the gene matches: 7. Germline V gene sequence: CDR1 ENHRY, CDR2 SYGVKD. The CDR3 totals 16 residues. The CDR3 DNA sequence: TGTGCCATCAGTGGTAAACTAGCGGGCGACTCCTACGAGCAGTACTTC. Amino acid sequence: CAISGKLAGDSYEQYF.

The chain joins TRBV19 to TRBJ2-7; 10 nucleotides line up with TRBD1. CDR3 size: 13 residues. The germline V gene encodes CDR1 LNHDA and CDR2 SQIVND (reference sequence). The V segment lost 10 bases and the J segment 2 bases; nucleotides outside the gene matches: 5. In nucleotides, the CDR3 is TGTGCCACCAGGACAGGGGGAACCTACGAGCAGTACTTC. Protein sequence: CATRTGGTYEQYF.

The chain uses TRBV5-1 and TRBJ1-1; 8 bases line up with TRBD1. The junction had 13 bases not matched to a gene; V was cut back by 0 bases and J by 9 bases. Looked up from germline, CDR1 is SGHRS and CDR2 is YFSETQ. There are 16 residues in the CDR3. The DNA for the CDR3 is TGCGCCAGCAGCTTGGCCGGACAGGGAGGGTTGGAAAAAGCTTTCTTT. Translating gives CASSLAGQGGLEKAFF.

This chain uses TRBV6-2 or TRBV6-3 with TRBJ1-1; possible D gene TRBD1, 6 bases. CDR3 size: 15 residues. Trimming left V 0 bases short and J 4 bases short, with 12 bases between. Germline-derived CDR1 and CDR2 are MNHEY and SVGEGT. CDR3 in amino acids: CASSYSRGASTEAFF. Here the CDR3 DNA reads TGTGCCAGCAGTTACTCACGGGGGGCGAGCACTGAAGCTTTCTTT.

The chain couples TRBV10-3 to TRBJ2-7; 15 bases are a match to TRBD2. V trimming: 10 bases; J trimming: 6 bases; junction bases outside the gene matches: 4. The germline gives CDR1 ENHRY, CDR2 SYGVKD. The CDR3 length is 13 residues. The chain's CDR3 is CATGTSGRPEQYF. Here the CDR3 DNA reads TGTGCCACCGGGACTAGCGGGAGGCCCGAGCAGTACTTC.

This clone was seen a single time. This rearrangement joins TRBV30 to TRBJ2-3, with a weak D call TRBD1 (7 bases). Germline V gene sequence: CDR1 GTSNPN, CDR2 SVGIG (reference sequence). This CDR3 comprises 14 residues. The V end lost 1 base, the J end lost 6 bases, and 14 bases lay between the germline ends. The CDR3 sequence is CAWSAGGTADTQYF. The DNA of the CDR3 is TGTGCCTGGAGTGCAGGAGGGACAGCCGATACGCAGTATTTT.

The CDR3 spells CASSTRGGELFF. DNA for the CDR3: TGTGCCAGCAGCACCCGCGGCGGGGAGCTGTTTTTT. This chain links TRBV9 with TRBJ2-2; D gene unclear. The CDR3 runs to 12 residues. Trimming removed 4 bases from V and 7 bases from J, with 8 bases in between. Germline V gene sequence: CDR1 SGDLS, CDR2 YYNGEE.